This T cell receptor beta chain comes out of a study of cytomegalovirus exposure and HLA in healthy donors. The germline gives CDR1 MNHNS, CDR2 SASEGT. The CDR3 totals 17 residues. With 1 base clipped from V and 8 bases from J, the junction kept 11 bases outside the gene matches. Only a few counts were recorded for this clone. The PCR ran on 60 Vbeta and 13 Jbeta primers. This table comes from immunoSEQ multiplex PCR, and its TCRdb copy is limited to in-frame clones, with some not included. Here the sample spans approximately 90,000 clones, roughly four fifths being singletons. The sample comprised PBMCs. The clonotype was recovered from a young man in good health and CMV-seronegative. The V call is TRBV6-1, the J call TRBJ1-4; TRBD1 agrees at 9 bases. CDR3 sequence reads: CASSEVGGGTGWEKLFF. CDR3 coding DNA: TGTGCCAGCAGTGAAGTAGGCGGCGGGACAGGGTGGGAAAAACTGTTTTTT.